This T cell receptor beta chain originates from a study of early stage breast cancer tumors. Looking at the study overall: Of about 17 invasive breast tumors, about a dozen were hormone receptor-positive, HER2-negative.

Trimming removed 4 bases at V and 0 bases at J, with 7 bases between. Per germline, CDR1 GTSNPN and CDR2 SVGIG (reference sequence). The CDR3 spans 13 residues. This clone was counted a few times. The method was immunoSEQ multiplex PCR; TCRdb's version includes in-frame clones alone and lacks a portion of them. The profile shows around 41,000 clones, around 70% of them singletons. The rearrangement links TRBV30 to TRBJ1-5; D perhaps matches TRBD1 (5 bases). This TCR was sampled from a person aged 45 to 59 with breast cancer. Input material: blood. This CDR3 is CAWTQDSNQPQHF. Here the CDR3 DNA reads TGTGCCTGGACACAGGATAGCAATCAGCCCCAGCATTTT.